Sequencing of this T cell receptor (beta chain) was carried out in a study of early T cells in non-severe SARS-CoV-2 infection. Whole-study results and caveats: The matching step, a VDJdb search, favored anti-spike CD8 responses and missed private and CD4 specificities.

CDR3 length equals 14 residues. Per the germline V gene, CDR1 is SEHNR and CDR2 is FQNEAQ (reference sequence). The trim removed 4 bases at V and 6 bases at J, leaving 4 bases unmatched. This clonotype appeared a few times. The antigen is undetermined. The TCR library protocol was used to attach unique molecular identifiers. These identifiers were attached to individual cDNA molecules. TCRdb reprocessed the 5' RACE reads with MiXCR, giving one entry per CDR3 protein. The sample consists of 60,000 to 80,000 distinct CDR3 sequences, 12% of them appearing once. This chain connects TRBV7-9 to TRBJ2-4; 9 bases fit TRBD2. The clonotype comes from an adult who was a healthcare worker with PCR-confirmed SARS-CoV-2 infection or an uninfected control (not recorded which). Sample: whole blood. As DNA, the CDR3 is TGTGCCAGCAGCTCCCCACTAGCGGGAAACATTCAGTACTTC. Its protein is CASSSPLAGNIQYF.